These 7 T cell receptor beta chains share one sample of origin, sequenced in a study of regulatory T cells in long-lasting Graves disease. Investigators prepared the TCR beta libraries by applying iRepertoire HTBI primers and Arm-PCR of CDR3 regions. Using its own MiXCR run on the multiplex PCR reads, TCRdb lists one record per CDR3 protein. The sample has 350,000 to 450,000 distinct CDR3 sequences; approximately 15% are singletons. Time point given: newly diagnosed GD, antithyroid drugs for less than 3 months. Making the TCR library involved RNA that had been extracted from PBMCs. These same data were also listed under a study on T cells in Graves' hyperthyroidism and ophthalmopathy.

The sample was peripheral blood mononuclear cells (PBMCs), taken at new diagnosis, from a patient treated with antithyroid drugs. The receptor set was obtained from a woman between 25 and 40 years old with Graves disease.

This clonotype has a count of ten or more. The chain couples TRBV18 to TRBJ2-7; the D gene is possibly TRBD1 (5 bases). The CDR3 length is 13 residues. Deletions cut 0 bases from V and 6 bases from J, with 9 bases between. CDR1 and CDR2 from the germline V gene are KGHSH and LQKENI. In DNA form, the CDR3 reads TGTGCCAGCTCACCACCCGAAGGGGCCGAGCAGTACTTC. This sequence encodes CASSPPEGAEQYF.

This clonotype was seen a few times. V and J are TRBV12-3 or TRBV12-4 and TRBJ2-1; D ambiguous. The ends were cut back, 6 bases at V and 6 bases at J, with 9 bases in the middle. CDR3 size: 12 residues. CDR3 in amino acids: CASSSWANEQFF. The CDR3 bases are TGTGCCAGCAGCAGTTGGGCCAATGAGCAGTTCTTC.

In its sample, this clonotype was seen many times. The chain employs TRBV12-3 or TRBV12-4 and TRBJ2-1, with 7 nucleotides matching TRBD1. Losses at the gene ends were 7 bases for V and 6 bases for J; bases not matched to a gene: 18. This CDR3 is 17 amino acids long. The CDR3 sequence: CASTKGTRDSASNEQFF. CDR3 in DNA: TGTGCCAGCACCAAAGGAACCCGGGACAGTGCCTCCAATGAGCAGTTCTTC.

The CDR3 nucleotides read TGTGCTAGTGGTTTACGAGACGGCCAGTACTTC. It is translated as CASGLRDGQYF. This chain links TRBV12-5 with TRBJ2-5; unclear D gene. The CDR3 loop spans 11 amino acids. Germline V lookup: CDR1 LGHNT, CDR2 FRNRAP. The V end lost 3 bases, the J end lost 10 bases, and 9 bases lay between the germline ends.

This clonotype was detected ten times or more. The J gene is TRBJ1-2, the V gene TRBV28; D may be TRBD1 (6 bases). Germline V gives CDR1 MDHEN, CDR2 SYDVKM. The CDR3 contains 14 residues. V was cut by 8 bases and J by 6 bases, with 19 bases left in between. CDR3 in DNA: TGTGCCAGCCATTGGGGGGGGCCCTTCAATGGCTACACCTTC. It codes for CASHWGGPFNGYTF.

This clonotype was seen ten or more times. The chain combines TRBV29-1 with TRBJ1-1; 7 bases match TRBD1. In germline, CDR1 is SQVTM, CDR2 ANQGSEA. Germline trimming cut 3 bases from V and 4 bases from J; bases unmatched to any gene: 14. The CDR3 contains 16 residues. Written as DNA, the CDR3 is TGCAGCGTTGAGGGTCGCCGTAGGGGGCGGGTCACTGAAGCTTTCTTT. Translating gives CSVEGRRRGRVTEAFF.

This clonotype has just one count. The genes are TRBV29-1 and TRBJ2-7; D not certain. There are 15 residues in the CDR3. V lost 1 base to trimming and J lost 1 base, with 14 bases between them. Germline-derived CDR1 and CDR2 are SQVTM and ANQGSEA. The CDR3 sequence is CSVEVSGRLSYEQYF. Written as DNA, the CDR3 is TGCAGCGTTGAAGTTTCGGGTCGCCTATCCTACGAGCAGTACTTC.